This T cell receptor beta chain was sequenced during a study of response to subunit inactivated influenza vaccine. TCRdb re-derived calls from the RT-PCR reads in MiXCR, one entry per CDR3 protein. The sample yields hundreds of thousands of distinct CDR3 sequences, about 14% seen once. The receptor was isolated from a man aged 45-65 years who received an inactivated influenza vaccine. The material was PBMCs from blood, obtained around two weeks before vaccination.

The CDR3 loop is CASSQETGENSPLHF. The CDR3 coding sequence is TGCGCCAGCAGCCAAGAAACGGGCGAGAATTCACCCCTCCACTTT. This sequence joins TRBV4-3 and TRBJ1-6; D call uncertain. Trimming removed 0 bases from V and 7 bases from J, with 10 bases in between. CDR3 length: 15 residues. From germline, CDR1 is LGHNA and CDR2 YSLEER.